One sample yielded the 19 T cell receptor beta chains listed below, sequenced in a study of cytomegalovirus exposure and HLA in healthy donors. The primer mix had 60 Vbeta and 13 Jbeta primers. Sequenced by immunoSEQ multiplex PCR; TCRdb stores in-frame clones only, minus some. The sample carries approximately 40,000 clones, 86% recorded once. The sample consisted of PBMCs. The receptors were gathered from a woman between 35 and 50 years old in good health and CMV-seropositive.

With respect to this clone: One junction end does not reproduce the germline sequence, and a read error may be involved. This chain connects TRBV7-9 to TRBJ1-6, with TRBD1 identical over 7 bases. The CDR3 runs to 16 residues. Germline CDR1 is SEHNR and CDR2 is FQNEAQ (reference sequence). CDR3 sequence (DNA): TGTTCCAGCAGCCCTCGACAGGGATTCTATGTTTCACCCCTCCACTTT. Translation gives CSSSPRQGFYVSPLHF.

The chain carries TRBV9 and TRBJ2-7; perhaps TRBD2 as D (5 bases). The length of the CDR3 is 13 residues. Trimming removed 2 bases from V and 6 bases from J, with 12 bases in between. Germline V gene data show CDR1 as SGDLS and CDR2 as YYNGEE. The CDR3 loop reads CASSVSWESEQYF. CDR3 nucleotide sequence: TGTGCCAGCAGCGTCTCCTGGGAGAGCGAGCAGTACTTC.

The DNA of the CDR3 is TGTGCCAGCAGGGTGGAGACAGGGAGTGAAGCTTTCTTT. This translates into CASRVETGSEAFF. The J gene is TRBJ1-1, the V gene TRBV7-9; 7 bases agree with TRBD1. The CDR3 loop spans 13 amino acids. Germline CDR1 SEHNR, CDR2 FQNEAQ (reference sequence). Losses at the gene ends were 6 bases for V and 7 bases for J; bases not matched to a gene: 8.

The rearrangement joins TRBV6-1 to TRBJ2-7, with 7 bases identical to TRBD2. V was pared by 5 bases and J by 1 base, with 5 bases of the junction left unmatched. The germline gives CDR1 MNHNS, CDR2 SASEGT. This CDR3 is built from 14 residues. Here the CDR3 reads CASSYASGSYEQYF. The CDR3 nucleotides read TGTGCCAGCAGTTATGCTAGCGGTTCCTACGAGCAGTACTTC.

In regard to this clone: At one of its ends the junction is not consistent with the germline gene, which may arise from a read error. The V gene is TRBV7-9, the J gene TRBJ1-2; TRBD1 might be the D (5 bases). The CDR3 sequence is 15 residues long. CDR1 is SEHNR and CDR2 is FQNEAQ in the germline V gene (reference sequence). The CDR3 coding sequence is TGTTCCAGCAGCTCCGGAATGGAGGGGAGTCCTGGCTACACCTTC. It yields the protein CSSSSGMEGSPGYTF.

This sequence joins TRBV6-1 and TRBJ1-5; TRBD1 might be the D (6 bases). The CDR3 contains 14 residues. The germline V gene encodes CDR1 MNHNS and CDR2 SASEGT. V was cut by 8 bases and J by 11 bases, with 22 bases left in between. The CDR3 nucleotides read TGTGCCAGCGAAGGGGGGGACACCGTCGGAGCCCAGCATTTT. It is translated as CASEGGDTVGAQHF.

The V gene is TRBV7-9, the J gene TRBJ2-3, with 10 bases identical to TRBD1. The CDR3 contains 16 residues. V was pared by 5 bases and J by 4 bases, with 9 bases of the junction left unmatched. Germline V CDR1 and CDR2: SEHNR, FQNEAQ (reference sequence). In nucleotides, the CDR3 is TGTGCCAGCAGCATTCCGGACAGGGGGGATTCAGATACGCAGTATTTT. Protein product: CASSIPDRGDSDTQYF.

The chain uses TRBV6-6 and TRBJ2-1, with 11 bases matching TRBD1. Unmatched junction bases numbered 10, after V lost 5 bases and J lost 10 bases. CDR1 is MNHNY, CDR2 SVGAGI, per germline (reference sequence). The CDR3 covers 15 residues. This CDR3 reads CASSAPRDRGKEQFF. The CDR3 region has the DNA TGTGCCAGCAGTGCCCCCCGGGACAGGGGGAAAGAGCAGTTCTTC.

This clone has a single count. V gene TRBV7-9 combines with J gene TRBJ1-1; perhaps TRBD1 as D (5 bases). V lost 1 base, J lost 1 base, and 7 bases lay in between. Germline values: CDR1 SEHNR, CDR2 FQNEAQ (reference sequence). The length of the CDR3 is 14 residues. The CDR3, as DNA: TGTGCCAGCAGCTTAGATACAGGGAACACTGAAGCTTTCTTT. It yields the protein CASSLDTGNTEAFF.

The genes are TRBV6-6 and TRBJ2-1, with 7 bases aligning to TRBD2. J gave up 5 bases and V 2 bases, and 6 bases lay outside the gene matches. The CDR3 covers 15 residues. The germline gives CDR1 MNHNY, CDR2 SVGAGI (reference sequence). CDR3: CASSYPWSGDNEQFF. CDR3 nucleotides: TGTGCCAGCAGTTACCCCTGGAGCGGGGACAATGAGCAGTTCTTC.

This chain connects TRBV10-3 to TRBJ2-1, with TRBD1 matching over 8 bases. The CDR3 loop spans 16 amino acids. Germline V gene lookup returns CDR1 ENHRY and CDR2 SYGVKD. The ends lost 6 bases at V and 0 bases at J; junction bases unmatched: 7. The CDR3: CAISLGTGVSYNEQFF. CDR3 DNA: TGTGCCATCAGCCTAGGGACAGGAGTCTCCTACAATGAGCAGTTCTTC.

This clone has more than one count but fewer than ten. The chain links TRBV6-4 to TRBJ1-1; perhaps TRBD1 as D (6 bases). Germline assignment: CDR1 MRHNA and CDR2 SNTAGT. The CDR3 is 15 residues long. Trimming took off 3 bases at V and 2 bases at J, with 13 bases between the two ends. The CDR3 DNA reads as TGTGCCAGCAGTGAACTCGTGGACAGCAACACTGAAGCTTTCTTT. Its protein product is CASSELVDSNTEAFF.

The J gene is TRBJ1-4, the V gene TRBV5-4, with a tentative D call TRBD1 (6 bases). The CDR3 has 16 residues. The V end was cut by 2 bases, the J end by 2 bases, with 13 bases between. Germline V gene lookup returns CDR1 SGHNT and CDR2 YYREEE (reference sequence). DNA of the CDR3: TGTGCCAGCAGCTTTGGGGCAGGGGCTACTAATGAAAAACTGTTTTTT. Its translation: CASSFGAGATNEKLFF.

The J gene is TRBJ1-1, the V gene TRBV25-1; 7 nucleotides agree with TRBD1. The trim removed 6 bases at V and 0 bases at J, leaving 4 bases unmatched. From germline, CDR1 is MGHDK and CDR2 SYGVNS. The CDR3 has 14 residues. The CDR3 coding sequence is TGTGCCAGCAGGAACAGGGGAATGAACACTGAAGCTTTCTTT. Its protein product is CASRNRGMNTEAFF.

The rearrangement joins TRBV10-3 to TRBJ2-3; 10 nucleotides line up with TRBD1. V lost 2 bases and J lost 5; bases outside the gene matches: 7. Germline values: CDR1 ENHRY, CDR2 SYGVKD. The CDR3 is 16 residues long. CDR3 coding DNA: TGTGCCATCAGTGAGGGGGGACAGGGGAAAAGAGATACGCAGTATTTT. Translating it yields CAISEGGQGKRDTQYF.

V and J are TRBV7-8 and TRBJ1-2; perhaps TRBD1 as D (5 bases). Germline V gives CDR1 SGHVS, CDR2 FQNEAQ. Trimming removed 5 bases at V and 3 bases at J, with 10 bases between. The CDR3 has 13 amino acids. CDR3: CASSRGTDYGYTF. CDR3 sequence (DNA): TGTGCCAGCAGCCGTGGGACTGACTATGGCTACACCTTC.

The CDR3 nucleotides are TGCGCCAGCAGCCACACAGGGGGTTATAATTCACCCCTCCACTTT. It is translated as CASSHTGGYNSPLHF. The rearrangement links TRBV4-3 to TRBJ1-6; 8 bases are a match to TRBD1. Germline-derived CDR1 and CDR2 are LGHNA and YSLEER. The ends lost 3 bases at V and 4 bases at J; junction bases unmatched: 2. The CDR3 runs to 15 residues.

The CDR3 here is CASSLEATTNEKLFF. The CDR3 DNA reads TGTGCCAGCAGCTTAGAAGCCACAACTAATGAAAAACTGTTTTTT. The chain joins TRBV7-2 to TRBJ1-4; D remains unclear. This CDR3 is 15 amino acids long. V was trimmed by 1 base and J by 0 bases, leaving 6 bases between them. Germline V gene data show CDR1 as SGHTA and CDR2 as FQGNSA.

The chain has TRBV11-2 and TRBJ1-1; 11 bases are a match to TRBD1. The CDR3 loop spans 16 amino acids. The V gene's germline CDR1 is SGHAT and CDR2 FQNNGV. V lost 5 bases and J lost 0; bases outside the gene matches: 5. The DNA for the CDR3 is TGTGCCAGCAGCAAGGGACAGGGGGGCATGAACACTGAAGCTTTCTTT. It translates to CASSKGQGGMNTEAFF.